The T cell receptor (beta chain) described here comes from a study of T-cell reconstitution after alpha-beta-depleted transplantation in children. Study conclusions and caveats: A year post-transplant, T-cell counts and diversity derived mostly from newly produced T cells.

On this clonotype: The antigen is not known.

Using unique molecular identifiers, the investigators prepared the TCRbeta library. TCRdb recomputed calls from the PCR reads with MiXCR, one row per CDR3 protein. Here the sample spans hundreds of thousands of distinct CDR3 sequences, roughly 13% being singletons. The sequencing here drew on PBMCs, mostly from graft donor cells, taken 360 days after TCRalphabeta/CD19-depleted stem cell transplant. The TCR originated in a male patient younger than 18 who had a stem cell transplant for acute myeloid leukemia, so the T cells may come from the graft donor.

The CDR3 region has the DNA TGCAGTGCTAGGGATGGCGGGGCCAACGTCCTGACTTTC. Amino acid sequence: CSARDGGANVLTF. The rearrangement uses TRBV20-1 and TRBJ2-6; D ambiguous. This CDR3 region has 13 residues. V lost 3 bases and J lost 4, with 7 bases in between. Germline loops: CDR1 DFQATT, CDR2 SNEGSKA (reference sequence).